One and the same sample provided the 19 T cell receptor beta chains below, sequenced in a study of blood T cell repertoires in COVID-19. Clones were read by immunoSEQ multiplex PCR, and TCRdb kept only the in-frame ones, dropping some. This sample carries 150,000 to 170,000 clones, 76% of them seen once, and the ten largest clones take approximately 3.7%. Material: peripheral blood. These receptors were taken from a woman at least 80 years old with acute or convalescent COVID-19.

The chain couples TRBV30 to TRBJ1-2; 11 nucleotides agree with TRBD1. This CDR3 is 17 amino acids long. Losses at the gene ends were 2 bases for V and 1 base for J; bases not matched to a gene: 9. CDR1 is GTSNPN, CDR2 SVGIG, per germline (reference sequence). This CDR3 reads CAWSPPGQGGLNYGYTF. The CDR3 region has the DNA TGTGCCTGGAGTCCACCGGGACAGGGGGGACTTAACTATGGCTACACCTTC.

The gene calls are TRBV11-3 and TRBJ1-1, with D tentatively TRBD1 (6 bases). Trimming pared 5 bases from V and 8 bases from J, leaving 18 bases between. The CDR3 runs to 14 residues. Per germline, CDR1 SGHNT and CDR2 YENEEA. CDR3 coding DNA: TGTGCCAGCAGCCCAGGAGGGGGGGCTCGAGAAGCTTTCTTT. Its protein is CASSPGGGAREAFF. The full variable domain, in which reference TRBV11-3 and TRBJ1-1 provide the parts outside the CDR3, is EAGVVQSPRYKIIEKKQPVAFWCNPISGHNTLYWYLQNLGQGPELLIRYENEEAVDDSQLPKDRFSAERLKGVDSTLKIQPAELGDSAVYLCASSPGGGAREAFFGQGTRLTVV.

In its sample, this clone was seen once. Other DNA variants within this sample encode the same CDR3. The gene calls are TRBV4-2 and TRBJ1-6, with 7 bases matching TRBD1. The length of the CDR3 is 15 residues. Trimming cost V 1 base and J 4 bases; bases outside gene matches: 1. In germline, CDR1 is LGHNA, CDR2 YNFKEQ. As DNA, the CDR3 is TGTGCCAGCAGCCAAGGGACAGGTTATAATTCACCCCTCCACTTT. Its protein product is CASSQGTGYNSPLHF.

The V and J genes are TRBV10-3 and TRBJ1-1, with 7 bases lining up with TRBD1. This CDR3 is 11 amino acids long. Germline V gene sequence: CDR1 ENHRY, CDR2 SYGVKD. V shed 10 bases, J shed 6 bases, and the junction held 5 bases outside the gene matches. CDR3 DNA sequence: TGTGCCACCCGGACAGGAGCTGAAGCTTTCTTT. Its translation is CATRTGAEAFF.

The chain employs TRBV27 and TRBJ1-2; D unclear. The CDR3 covers 13 residues. V lost 2 bases and J 7 bases, leaving 11 bases between the germline ends. Per germline, CDR1 MNHEY and CDR2 SMNVEV (reference sequence). DNA for the CDR3: TGTGCCAGCAGTTTAGTTCACGGTTTTGGCTACACCTTC. This sequence encodes CASSLVHGFGYTF.

The chain carries TRBV6-6 and TRBJ1-1; D perhaps matches TRBD1 (5 bases). Per the germline V gene, CDR1 is MNHNY and CDR2 is SVGAGI (reference sequence). Trimming cost V 7 bases and J 5 bases, with 23 bases left between them. The CDR3 has 16 residues. The CDR3 protein is CASTKGQGLISTEAFF. The CDR3 nucleotides read TGTGCCAGCACCAAGGGGCAGGGACTAATTTCTACTGAAGCTTTCTTT.

The rearrangement uses TRBV19 and TRBJ1-3, with D possibly matching TRBD1 (6 bases). V lost 6 bases to trimming and J lost 1 base, with 13 bases between them. Germline CDR1 LNHDA, CDR2 SQIVND (reference sequence). The CDR3 runs to 15 residues. The CDR3 sequence is CASSINRASGNTIYF. DNA for the CDR3: TGTGCCAGTAGCATCAACAGGGCGTCTGGAAACACCATATATTTT.

CDR3 nucleotides: TGTGCCAGCAGCGTAGGTGGGGGGACCTATGGCTACACCTTC. This translates into CASSVGGGTYGYTF. The rearrangement uses TRBV9 and TRBJ1-2, with D possibly matching TRBD1 (5 bases). Between the trimmed V and J ends, which lost 0 bases and 4 bases, there was a span of 10 bases. This CDR3 contains 14 residues. The germline V gene has CDR1 SGDLS and CDR2 YYNGEE.

The chain carries TRBV27 and TRBJ1-1; D not certain. V lost 5 bases to trimming and J lost 2 bases, with 12 bases between them. The CDR3 is 14 residues long. CDR1 is MNHEY, CDR2 SMNVEV, per germline (reference sequence). The DNA of the CDR3 is TGTGCCAGCAGTCCCCTGGGAGACAACACTGAAGCTTTCTTT. This gives the protein CASSPLGDNTEAFF.

The V call is TRBV9, the J call TRBJ1-3; D possibly corresponds to TRBD1 (5 bases). V was trimmed by 0 bases and J by 0 bases, leaving 10 bases between them. In germline, CDR1 is SGDLS, CDR2 YYNGEE. The CDR3 sequence is 16 residues long. This chain's CDR3 is CASSVATDISGNTIYF. In nucleotides, the CDR3 is TGTGCCAGCAGCGTAGCTACGGACATCTCTGGAAACACCATATATTTT. Based on the CDR3 plus reference TRBV9 and TRBJ1-3, the full variable domain is DSGVTQTPKHLITATGQRVTLRCSPRSGDLSVYWYQQSLDQGLQFLIQYYNGEERAKGNILERFSAQQFPDLHSELNLSSLELGDSALYFCASSVATDISGNTIYFGEGSWLTVV.

The rearrangement uses TRBV6-5 and TRBJ1-1; 7 bases agree with TRBD1. This CDR3 has 15 residues. Germline V gene data show CDR1 as MNHEY and CDR2 as SVGAGI. The J segment lost 3 bases and the V segment lost 6 bases, leaving 10 bases of the junction unmatched. The CDR3 is CASRKSYRGDTEAFF. The CDR3 DNA sequence: TGTGCCAGCAGGAAATCCTACAGGGGTGACACTGAAGCTTTCTTT.

The chain combines TRBV11-3 with TRBJ2-5, with D maybe TRBD2 (5 bases). Germline V gives CDR1 SGHNT, CDR2 YENEEA. The CDR3 length is 15 residues. V was shortened by 1 base and J by 4 bases, with 13 bases between the two germline ends. The CDR3 DNA is TGTGCCAGCAGCTTAGGGTCGAGCGAGGGAGAGACCCAGTACTTC. Protein sequence: CASSLGSSEGETQYF.

The gene calls are TRBV5-5 and TRBJ2-6, with TRBD2 matching over 14 bases. Germline V CDR1 and CDR2: SGHKS, YYEKEE (reference sequence). The CDR3 extends over 20 amino acids. V lost 0 bases, J lost 4 bases, and 9 bases stayed unmatched. CDR3 nucleotides: TGTGCCAGCAGCTTGGGACTAGCGGGAGGGCCGCTAGCCGGGGCCAACGTCCTGACTTTC. Translating it yields CASSLGLAGGPLAGANVLTF.

The sample holds many counts of this clone. The chain carries TRBV7-2 and TRBJ1-2; weak D call: TRBD1 (5 bases). The CDR3 has 13 residues. Trimming pared 5 bases from V and 6 bases from J, leaving 13 bases between. Germline V gives CDR1 SGHTA, CDR2 FQGNSA. CDR3 nucleotides: TGTGCCAGCAGCGGGGGGTCCGCCGATGGCTACACCTTC. Translated: CASSGGSADGYTF.

V usage is TRBV18 and J usage is TRBJ1-1; D might be TRBD1 (5 bases). The CDR3 length is 14 residues. Germline CDR1 and CDR2: KGHSH and LQKENI. V lost 6 bases and J 4 bases, leaving 15 bases between the germline ends. The CDR3 DNA is TGTGCCAGCTCCCAGAGCAGGGCGACCACTGAAGCTTTCTTT. Its translation is CASSQSRATTEAFF.

This clone has a handful of counts. The rearrangement links TRBV5-8 to TRBJ1-5; perhaps TRBD1 as D (6 bases). Germline V gives CDR1 SGHTS, CDR2 YDEGEE. V dropped 3 bases and J dropped 0 bases, with 13 bases sitting between them. This CDR3 spans 16 amino acids. This CDR3 is CASSWGQLNSNQPQHF. CDR3 nucleotides: TGTGCCAGCAGCTGGGGACAACTAAATAGCAATCAGCCCCAGCATTTT.

The rearrangement uses TRBV3-1 (or the pseudogene TRBV3-2) and TRBJ2-1; 8 bases are a match to TRBD2. The CDR3 runs 14 residues. J was trimmed by 6 bases and V by 1 base; bases with no gene match: 2. Per germline, CDR1 LGHDT and CDR2 YNNKEL (reference sequence). Here the CDR3 DNA reads TGTGCCAGCAGCCAAGGGACTAGCAGCAATGAGCAGTTCTTC. This gives the protein CASSQGTSSNEQFF.

The CDR3 DNA follows: TGTGCCAGCAGCTTAAGTAGTCGGAGGGAGACCCAGTACTTC. It codes for CASSLSSRRETQYF. This sequence joins TRBV7-8 and TRBJ2-5; D might be TRBD2 (5 bases). V shed 2 bases and J shed 5 bases, with 12 bases lying between them. The CDR3 totals 14 residues. Germline V gene lookup returns CDR1 SGHVS and CDR2 FQNEAQ.

V and J are TRBV30 and TRBJ1-3; D possibly corresponds to TRBD1 (5 bases). The CDR3 contains 12 residues. V shed 6 bases and J shed 4 bases, with 10 bases lying between them. Germline V lookup: CDR1 GTSNPN, CDR2 SVGIG (reference sequence). CDR3 sequence (DNA): TGTGCCTGTTCAGCAGGGGGAAACACCATATATTTT. This encodes CACSAGGNTIYF.